This TCR beta chain was captured in a study of human thymus T cells. This CDR3 comprises 20 residues. Trimming shortened V by 4 bases and J by 0 bases, and 27 bases separated the two germline ends. Germline assignment: CDR1 LNHNV and CDR2 YYDKDF (reference sequence). TCRdb's copy holds only in-frame clones and misses some; the assay was immunoSEQ multiplex PCR. The sample has tens of thousands of clones, 90% to 95% seen once. Resected material from corrective heart surgery provided the thymus tissue analysed. The V and J genes are TRBV15 and TRBJ1-1, with D unresolved. Sample: thymus tissue. The TCR originated in a girl younger than two with a congenital heart defect but otherwise immunologically healthy. The CDR3 DNA reads as TGTGCCACCAGCACCAAAAGCCCCGGCCAGGAGATATCCATGAACACTGAAGCTTTCTTT. This translates into CATSTKSPGQEISMNTEAFF.